This T cell receptor (beta chain) comes out of a study of early stage breast cancer tumors. As for the study in general: About 80% of the 16 invasive tumors were ER+, PR+ and HER2-. Around 10-fold was the mean read coverage per sample. General study points: Unsorted bulk genomic DNA sequencing lacked pairing and functional marker data.

CDR1 is SGDLS, CDR2 YYNGEE, per germline. This CDR3 contains 15 residues. Unmatched junction bases numbered 6, after V lost 3 bases and J lost 2 bases. With respect to this clone: Its antigen remains unidentified.

Each sample had two DNA replicates, around 0.45 ug blood or roughly 1.5 ug tissue. Assay: immunoSEQ multiplex PCR; the TCRdb copy retains only in-frame clones and omits some. The repertoire consists of tens of thousands of clones, with around four fifths occurring once and the leading ten covering over 8.5%. Specimen: blood. The receptor was isolated from a person aged 45 to 59 with breast cancer. The chain recombines TRBV9 with TRBJ2-7; 9 bases are shared with TRBD1. CDR3 amino acids: CASSASGTGPYEQYF. CDR3 in DNA: TGTGCCAGCAGCGCCTCCGGGACAGGGCCCTACGAGCAGTACTTC.